These T cell receptor beta chains were read from a single sample in a study of blood T cells in healthy people across ages. TCRdb processed the 5' RACE reads anew with MiXCR; each CDR3 protein has one entry. There are 710,000 or so distinct CDR3 sequences in the sample; about 20% occur only once, and 22% lies in the top ten. Source material: blood. The receptors were gathered from a man between 65 and 80 years old in good health. Both conserved end residues are part of each CDR3. Each record gives: D gene, J gene, CDR3 length, V gene, clone size, CDR3 protein, CDR3 DNA. D genes are given only for firm matches. The size field is filled for only some rows; it gives once, few, many or a size class.

NA,TRBJ2-1,13,TRBV20-1,NA,CSAIPGFANEQFF,TGCAGTGCTATTCCCGGATTCGCCAATGAGCAGTTCTTC
NA,TRBJ1-6,15,TRBV7-3,once,CASSSQDSYNSPLHF,TGTGCCAGCAGCAGCCAGGACTCCTATAATTCACCCCTCCACTTT
TRBD1,TRBJ1-6,14,TRBV6-6,NA,CASSAGTGILPLHF,TGTGCCAGCAGTGCCGGGACAGGGATATTGCCCCTCCACTTT
NA,TRBJ2-5,15,TRBV12-5,many,CASGLGTVTGETQYF,TGTGCTAGTGGTTTGGGTACCGTCACCGGGGAGACCCAGTACTTC
NA,TRBJ1-6,13,TRBV25-1,NA,CASSTSYNSPLHF,TGTGCCAGCAGTACCTCTTATAATTCACCCCTCCACTTT
TRBD1,TRBJ1-2,13,TRBV20-1,few,CSAPGTGWKGYTF,TGCAGTGCTCCCGGGACAGGGTGGAAAGGCTACACCTTC
TRBD1,TRBJ2-5,14,TRBV19,few,CASSMRTGLETQYF,TGTGCCAGTAGTATGAGGACAGGGCTGGAGACCCAGTACTTC
NA,TRBJ1-4,15,TRBV6-2/TRBV6-3,NA,CASSYAGATNEKLFF,TGTGCCAGCAGTTATGCGGGCGCAACTAATGAAAAACTGTTTTTT
NA,TRBJ2-3,18,TRBV7-8,NA,CASTAPDIFRKVTDTQYF,TGTGCCAGCACCGCCCCCGATATTTTTAGGAAAGTCACAGATACGCAGTATTTT
TRBD2,TRBJ2-1,15,TRBV20-1,few,CSASWGTSPYNEQFF,TGCAGTGCTAGTTGGGGGACTAGCCCCTACAATGAGCAGTTCTTC